This TCR beta chain is from a study of T cells in tuberculosis. Overall study findings and caveats: The stringent gate may have excluded weak CD1B-GMM tetramer binders.

This clone was counted a few times. Thawed, overnight-rested PBMC were stained with GMM-loaded CD1B tetramer, viability dye and anti-CD3, then sorted. C32 glucose monomycolate from Rhodococcus equi was loaded onto the CD1B tetramers. Some 95,000 tetramer-negative cells were sorted from each donor. This CDR3 comprises 13 residues. V lost 0 bases, J lost 4 bases, and 7 bases lay in between. Looked up from germline, CDR1 is SGDLS and CDR2 is YYNGEE. No alpha-beta pairing information exists for these sequences. Here immunoSEQ multiplex PCR was the method, and the copy in TCRdb shows in-frame clones only, minus some. The sample consists of about 58,000 clones, roughly 90% of them appearing once.

This TCR was recovered from an adult woman with latent tuberculosis. Sequencing input: CD1b-GMM tetramer-negative cells sorted from PBMCs. V gene TRBV9 combines with J gene TRBJ1-1; D uncertain. The DNA of the CDR3 is TGTGCCAGCAGCGTAGGGCGGGGCACTGAAGCTTTCTTT. It encodes CASSVGRGTEAFF.